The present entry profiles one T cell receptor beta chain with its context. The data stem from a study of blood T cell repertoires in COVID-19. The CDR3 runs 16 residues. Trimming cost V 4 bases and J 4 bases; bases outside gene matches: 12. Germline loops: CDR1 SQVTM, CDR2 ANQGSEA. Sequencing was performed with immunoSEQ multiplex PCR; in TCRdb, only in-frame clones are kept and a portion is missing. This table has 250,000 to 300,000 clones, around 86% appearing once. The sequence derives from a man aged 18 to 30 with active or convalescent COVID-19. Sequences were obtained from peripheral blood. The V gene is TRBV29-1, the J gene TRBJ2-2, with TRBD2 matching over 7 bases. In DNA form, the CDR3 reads TGCAGCGTTGTCGTTGCGGGAGCGACCCGCACCGGGGAGCTGTTTTTT. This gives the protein CSVVVAGATRTGELFF.